Presented here are 2 T cell receptor beta chains from one specimen sequenced in a study of early T cells in non-severe SARS-CoV-2 infection (dated by TCRdb to the early 2020s). Receptors were amplified or captured by 5' RACE. The sample was run on a NextSeq 500. Using fastp trimming at Q25 and MiXCR clonotype assembly, TCRdb reanalyzed the public sequencing data and kept in-frame beta chains. All rows with the same CDR3 protein become a single entry with the most common DNA and genes. Recorded for this sample are about 63,000 distinct CDR3 sequences; 13% of them occurred a single time. The ten largest clonotypes hold approximately 4.8% of the sample. Sequencing used whole blood. The receptors come from an adult who was a healthcare worker with PCR-confirmed SARS-CoV-2 infection or an uninfected control (not recorded which).

This clonotype has at least ten counts. The CDR3 DNA sequence: TGTGCCTGGAGAGACGACGGTTATCTTAACTATGGCTACACCTTC. Translation: CAWRDDGYLNYGYTF. The gene calls are TRBV30 and TRBJ1-2; no clear D. In germline, CDR1 is GTSNPN, CDR2 SVGIG (reference sequence). This CDR3 is 15 amino acids long. V lost 3 bases to trimming and J lost 1 base, with 15 bases between them.

The chain recombines TRBV19 with TRBJ2-3; D call uncertain. This CDR3 region has 14 residues. The V and J ends lost 3 bases and 3 bases respectively, with 10 bases between them. Germline V gives CDR1 LNHDA, CDR2 SQIVND (reference sequence). This CDR3 reads CASSIRAKTDTQYF. Here the CDR3 DNA reads TGTGCCAGTAGTATCCGGGCCAAAACAGATACGCAGTATTTT. The whole variable domain, remainder taken from reference TRBV19 and TRBJ2-3, is DGGITQSPKYLFRKEGQNVTLSCEQNLNHDAMYWYRQDPGQGLRLIYYSQIVNDFQKGDIAEGYSVSREKKESFPLTVTSAQKNPTAFYLCASSIRAKTDTQYFGPGTRLTVL.